Each of the 20 T cell receptor beta chains below was sequenced from the same sample in a study of blood T cell repertoires in COVID-19. Assay: immunoSEQ multiplex PCR; the TCRdb copy retains only in-frame clones and omits some. Here the sample spans around 300,000 clones, just under 85% being singletons. Source material: peripheral blood. The receptor set was obtained from a woman in her forties or fifties with active or convalescent COVID-19.

The gene calls are TRBV27 and TRBJ2-1, with 11 bases lining up with TRBD1. The CDR3 extends over 14 amino acids. Trimming at V came to 8 bases and at J to 10 bases, leaving 10 bases not matched to a gene. Germline CDR1 is MNHEY and CDR2 is SMNVEV (reference sequence). This chain's CDR3 is CASGPGTGGIEQFF. CDR3 coding DNA: TGTGCCAGCGGCCCCGGGACAGGGGGTATCGAGCAGTTCTTC.

V usage is TRBV28 and J usage is TRBJ1-1; the D gene is possibly TRBD1 (6 bases). V lost 5 bases and J 0 bases, leaving 19 bases between the germline ends. CDR3 length equals 17 residues. Germline CDR1 is MDHEN and CDR2 is SYDVKM. The CDR3 reads CASSPPGHRDLNTEAFF. CDR3 DNA: TGTGCCAGCAGTCCCCCGGGACACCGAGATTTGAACACTGAAGCTTTCTTT.

This chain connects TRBV7-9 to TRBJ2-7, with a weak D call TRBD2 (5 bases). This CDR3 is built from 14 residues. Trimming took 5 bases from V and 2 from J, leaving 13 bases between them. Germline CDR1 is SEHNR and CDR2 is FQNEAQ (reference sequence). CDR3 DNA: TGTGCCAGCAGCACTGGGAGCGGAACCTACGAGCAGTACTTC. It yields the protein CASSTGSGTYEQYF.

The V call is TRBV11-2, the J call TRBJ1-1, with TRBD1 matching over 12 bases. V lost 6 bases and J lost 6; bases outside the gene matches: 5. This CDR3 spans 14 amino acids. Germline V CDR1 and CDR2: SGHAT, FQNNGV. Written as DNA, the CDR3 is TGTGCCAGCAGGGGACAGGGGGCATTCGCTGAAGCTTTCTTT. This sequence encodes CASRGQGAFAEAFF.

The V gene is TRBV10-3, the J gene TRBJ2-3, with 11 bases lining up with TRBD2. Trimming cost V 4 bases and J 2 bases; bases outside gene matches: 8. This CDR3 has 17 amino acids. The germline gives CDR1 ENHRY, CDR2 SYGVKD. In DNA, the CDR3 is TGTGCCATCAGTGGGCCGGGACTAGCGGCCACCACAGATACGCAGTATTTT. Amino acids: CAISGPGLAATTDTQYF.

The genes are TRBV3-1 (or the pseudogene TRBV3-2) and TRBJ1-2; a weak D match, TRBD1 (6 bases). Germline V gives CDR1 LGHDT, CDR2 YNNKEL (reference sequence). Trimming removed 1 base from V and 2 bases from J, with 11 bases in between. CDR3 size: 15 residues. CDR3 nucleotide sequence: TGTGCCAGCAGCCAAGGGACAGTTAACAACTATGGCTACACCTTC. Protein: CASSQGTVNNYGYTF.

A single count supports this clone. V usage is TRBV7-8 and J usage is TRBJ1-5; D is uncertain. The CDR3 runs to 15 residues. V lost 5 bases, J lost 2 bases, and 13 bases lay in between. CDR1 SGHVS and CDR2 FQNEAQ come from the germline V gene. CDR3 DNA sequence: TGTGCCAGCAGCATCGGGCGGGGAGGCAATCAGCCCCAGCATTTT. This translates into CASSIGRGGNQPQHF. The entire variable domain, with the rest obtained from reference TRBV7-8 and TRBJ1-5, is as follows: GAGVSQSPRYKVAKRGQDVALRCDPISGHVSLFWYQQALGQGPEFLTYFQNEAQLDKSGLPSDRFFAERPEGSVSTLKIQRTQQEDSAVYLCASSIGRGGNQPQHFGDGTRLSIL.

The chain carries TRBV27 and TRBJ1-2; D may be TRBD1 (6 bases). This CDR3 is built from 13 residues. The V and J ends lost 7 bases and 4 bases respectively, with 13 bases between them. Germline CDR1 reads MNHEY; CDR2 reads SMNVEV (reference sequence). CDR3 region: CASMTGRGYGYTF. The CDR3 nucleotides read TGTGCCAGCATGACCGGCAGGGGCTATGGCTACACCTTC.

The chain joins TRBV11-3 to TRBJ2-1, with 11 positions matching TRBD2. This CDR3 is 16 amino acids long. The germline gives CDR1 SGHNT, CDR2 YENEEA. V lost 0 bases and J lost 7; bases outside the gene matches: 5. The CDR3 DNA follows: TGTGCCAGCAGCTTAGAGCTAGCGGGAGGAAGGAATGAGCAGTTCTTC. The encoded protein is CASSLELAGGRNEQFF. The variable domain in full, completed from reference TRBV11-3 and TRBJ2-1, reads EAGVVQSPRYKIIEKKQPVAFWCNPISGHNTLYWYLQNLGQGPELLIRYENEEAVDDSQLPKDRFSAERLKGVDSTLKIQPAELGDSAVYLCASSLELAGGRNEQFFGPGTRLTVL.

The J gene is TRBJ1-1, the V gene TRBV2; D is possibly TRBD1 (5 bases). The V and J ends lost 4 bases and 5 bases respectively, with 14 bases between them. CDR1 and CDR2 from the germline V gene are SNHLY and FYNNEI. The CDR3 contains 14 residues. Here the CDR3 reads CASSVVRAGTEAFF. DNA of the CDR3: TGTGCCAGCAGTGTGGTCAGGGCTGGTACTGAAGCTTTCTTT.

The V call is TRBV2, the J call TRBJ1-4; 9 nucleotides line up with TRBD1. Germline V lookup: CDR1 SNHLY, CDR2 FYNNEI. CDR3 length: 16 amino acids. Trimming at V came to 4 bases and at J to 10 bases, leaving 13 bases not matched to a gene. The CDR3 coding sequence is TGTGCCAGCAGTGGGGACAGGGCCACCTCCCTTCGAAAACTGTTTTTT. Its protein is CASSGDRATSLRKLFF.

The chain employs TRBV5-4 and TRBJ2-4, with TRBD1 as a possible D gene (5 bases). This CDR3 contains 15 residues. Germline loops: CDR1 SGHNT, CDR2 YYREEE (reference sequence). Trimming took off 4 bases at V and 2 bases at J, with 13 bases between the two ends. The CDR3: CASSQGLETKNIQYF. The CDR3 DNA reads as TGTGCCAGCAGCCAGGGCCTTGAGACCAAAAACATTCAGTACTTC.

The chain uses TRBV28 and TRBJ1-1; TRBD1 matches 11 bases. The germline gives CDR1 MDHEN, CDR2 SYDVKM. Losses at the gene ends were 6 bases for V and 2 bases for J; bases not matched to a gene: 5. The CDR3 runs 15 residues. CDR3 nucleotide sequence: TGTGCCAGCAGGGACAGGGGGCCCAAAAACACTGAAGCTTTCTTT. Protein sequence: CASRDRGPKNTEAFF.

For the CDR3, the DNA is TGTGCCTACGGGGGACAGGGGTTCCCTCAAGAGACCCAGTACTTC. This encodes CAYGGQGFPQETQYF. The rearrangement joins TRBV7-9 to TRBJ2-5; 10 nucleotides match TRBD1. Germline assignment: CDR1 SEHNR and CDR2 FQNEAQ (reference sequence). This CDR3 has 15 residues. Trimming took 11 bases from V and 2 from J; bases not matched to a gene: 11.

This clone was seen a single time. The chain couples TRBV21-1 to TRBJ2-7; the table's D call, TRBD1, was not checked against the DNA. TRBV21-1 is a pseudogene. This CDR3 has 15 residues. The CDR3 DNA reads as TGTGCCAGCAGCAAAGGTGTCAGGGGGCAGGACGAGCAGTACTTC. This gives the protein CASSKGVRGQDEQYF.

V usage is TRBV4-2 and J usage is TRBJ2-3, with D possibly being TRBD2 (5 bases). This CDR3 comprises 14 residues. Per the germline V gene, CDR1 is LGHNA and CDR2 is YNFKEQ. V dropped 1 base and J dropped 8 bases, with 13 bases sitting between them. The CDR3 loop is CASSQGASKVTQYF. In DNA, the CDR3 is TGTGCCAGCAGCCAAGGGGCTAGCAAAGTTACGCAGTATTTT.

The chain recombines TRBV5-4 with TRBJ2-3; 14 nucleotides agree with TRBD2. The CDR3 runs 17 residues. The junction had 5 bases not matched to a gene; V was cut back by 3 bases and J by 2 bases. Germline CDR1 and CDR2: SGHNT and YYREEE (reference sequence). The CDR3 protein is CASSSPTSGRATDTQYF. The CDR3 nucleotides read TGTGCCAGCAGCTCCCCGACTAGCGGGAGGGCCACAGATACGCAGTATTTT.

This chain uses TRBV7-3 with TRBJ1-1; possible D gene TRBD1, 5 bases. This CDR3 is 15 amino acids long. The V gene's germline CDR1 is SGHTA and CDR2 FQGTGA. Trimming took 3 bases from V and 0 from J, leaving 11 bases between them. This CDR3 is CASSFTTRVNTEAFF. DNA for the CDR3: TGTGCCAGCAGCTTCACGACCAGGGTGAACACTGAAGCTTTCTTT.

V and J are TRBV7-8 and TRBJ2-5; 10 bases map to TRBD2. V trimming: 0 bases; J trimming: 0 bases; junction bases outside the gene matches: 10. CDR1 and CDR2 from the germline V gene are SGHVS and FQNEAQ. The CDR3 runs 19 residues. The CDR3 nucleotides read TGTGCCAGCAGCTTAGCGTTCACTAGCGGGAAAATGTACCAAGAGACCCAGTACTTC. Protein: CASSLAFTSGKMYQETQYF.

The V and J genes are TRBV7-3 and TRBJ2-5; 7 nucleotides line up with TRBD1. The length of the CDR3 is 14 residues. The germline V gene encodes CDR1 SGHTA and CDR2 FQGTGA. With 5 bases clipped from V and 2 bases from J, the junction kept 5 bases outside the gene matches. The CDR3 DNA reads TGTGCCAGCAGCCCCGACAGGGTTCAAGAGACCCAGTACTTC. Translating it yields CASSPDRVQETQYF. Supplemented by reference TRBV7-3 and TRBJ2-5, the full variable domain reads GAGVSQTPSNKVTEKGKYVELRCDPISGHTALYWYRQSLGQGPEFLIYFQGTGAADDSGLPNDRFFAVRPEGSVSTLKIQRTERGDSAVYLCASSPDRVQETQYFGPGTRLLVL.